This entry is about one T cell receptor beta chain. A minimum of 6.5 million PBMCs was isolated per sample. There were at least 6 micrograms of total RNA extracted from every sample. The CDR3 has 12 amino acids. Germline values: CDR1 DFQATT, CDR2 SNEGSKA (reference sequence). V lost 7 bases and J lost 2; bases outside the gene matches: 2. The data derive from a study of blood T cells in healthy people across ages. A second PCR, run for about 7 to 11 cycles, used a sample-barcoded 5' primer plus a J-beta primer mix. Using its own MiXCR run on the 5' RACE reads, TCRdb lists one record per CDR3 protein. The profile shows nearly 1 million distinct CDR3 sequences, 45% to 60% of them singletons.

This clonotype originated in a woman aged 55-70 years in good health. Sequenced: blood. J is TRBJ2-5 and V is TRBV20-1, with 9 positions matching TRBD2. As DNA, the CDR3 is TGCAGTGGAGCGGGAGGACAAGAGACCCAGTACTTC. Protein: CSGAGGQETQYF.